This passage covers 14 T cell receptor beta chains from one sample sequenced in a study of glioma-infiltrating T cells after dendritic cell vaccination. Generated by immunoSEQ multiplex PCR, the TCRdb table keeps only in-frame clones and is missing some. This sample yields fewer than 110,000 clones, of which approximately 80% are seen a single time; approximately 12% belongs to the top ten. The specimen was blood, collected before dendritic cell vaccination. These receptors all stem from a human donor with glioblastoma.

The rearrangement uses TRBV2 and TRBJ2-7, with 9 bases aligning to TRBD2. CDR3 length: 10 amino acids. Germline values: CDR1 SNHLY, CDR2 FYNNEI. Unmatched junction bases numbered 1, after V lost 4 bases and J lost 12 bases. The CDR3 protein is CASSGTSVYF. In DNA form, the CDR3 reads TGTGCCAGCAGTGGGACTAGCGTGTACTTC.

This clone was recorded only once. V and J are TRBV5-6 and TRBJ1-1, with D possibly being TRBD1 (6 bases). Germline V lookup: CDR1 SGHDT, CDR2 YYEEEE. CDR3 size: 14 residues. The V end lost 3 bases, the J end lost 6 bases, and 15 bases lay between the germline ends. CDR3 amino acids: CASSYNRELAEAFF. CDR3 DNA sequence: TGTGCCAGCAGCTATAACAGGGAATTGGCTGAAGCTTTCTTT.

The chain recombines TRBV19 with TRBJ1-1; tentatively, D is TRBD1 (5 bases). Germline lookup yields CDR1 LNHDA and CDR2 SQIVND (reference sequence). V dropped 3 bases and J dropped 10 bases, with 15 bases sitting between them. There are 13 residues in the CDR3. In nucleotides, the CDR3 is TGTGCCAGTAGTATTAACGGGGGAAATCGAGCTTTCTTT. Translation: CASSINGGNRAFF.

The V and J genes are TRBV27 and TRBJ2-7; 8 bases map to TRBD2. J lost 2 bases, V lost 8 bases, and 11 bases had no gene match. The CDR3 is made up of 15 amino acids. CDR1 MNHEY and CDR2 SMNVEV come from the germline V gene (reference sequence). CDR3 amino acids: CASRLVLAGTYEQYF. CDR3 bases: TGTGCCAGCCGCTTAGTTTTAGCGGGGACCTACGAGCAGTACTTC.

On this clone itself: Other DNA sequences of this sample code for an identical CDR3. This sequence joins TRBV7-2 and TRBJ1-1; D remains ambiguous. The germline gives CDR1 SGHTA, CDR2 FQGNSA. The CDR3 spans 14 residues. V gave up 5 bases and J gave up 2 bases, with 12 bases separating them. CDR3 DNA sequence: TGTGCCAGCAGCCACTCCGGGGAAAACACTGAAGCTTTCTTT. Its protein product is CASSHSGENTEAFF.

The chain is built from TRBV5-4 and TRBJ2-5; D perhaps matches TRBD2 (5 bases). Trimming stripped 3 bases from V and 7 bases from J, with 10 bases between. This CDR3 contains 12 residues. Germline CDR1 and CDR2: SGHNT and YYREEE (reference sequence). CDR3 amino acids: CASSWTPGTQYF. The CDR3 DNA reads as TGTGCCAGCAGCTGGACTCCCGGGACCCAGTACTTC. Drawing the rest from reference TRBV5-4 and TRBJ2-5, the complete variable domain is ETGVTQSPTHLIKTRGQQVTLRCSSQSGHNTVSWYQQALGQGPQFIFQYYREEENGRGNFPPRFSGLQFPNYSSELNVNALELDDSALYLCASSWTPGTQYFGPGTRLLVL.

This chain connects TRBV6-6 to TRBJ1-2; maybe TRBD1 (5 bases). Trimming stripped 0 bases from V and 5 bases from J, with 10 bases between. The CDR3 has 14 amino acids. Germline-derived CDR1 and CDR2 are MNHNY and SVGAGI (reference sequence). CDR3 protein: CASSYSQGLYGYTF. CDR3 DNA: TGTGCCAGCAGTTACTCGCAGGGTTTATATGGCTACACCTTC.

The chain joins TRBV2 to TRBJ1-3; TRBD1 agrees at 8 bases. The CDR3 totals 16 residues. With 6 bases clipped from V and 1 base from J, the junction kept 8 bases outside the gene matches. Germline CDR1 reads SNHLY; CDR2 reads FYNNEI. The CDR3 coding sequence is TGTGCCAGCAGCGAGACAGGGGTAATTTCTGGAAACACCATATATTTT. Residues: CASSETGVISGNTIYF.

This rearrangement joins TRBV6-4 to TRBJ2-3; 15 bases agree with TRBD2. Germline V gives CDR1 MRHNA, CDR2 SNTAGT. The CDR3 is made up of 16 amino acids. The V gene end was trimmed by 4 bases and the J gene end by 4 bases; junction bases not matched to a gene: 3. DNA of the CDR3: TGTGCCAGCAGTGCGGGACTAGCGGGGGGTGCAGATACGCAGTATTTT. This sequence encodes CASSAGLAGGADTQYF.

V is TRBV19 and J is TRBJ2-2, with 8 bases that match TRBD1. This CDR3 has 15 residues. V shed 4 bases and J 5 bases; nucleotides not matched to a gene: 6. Looked up from germline, CDR1 is LNHDA and CDR2 is SQIVND (reference sequence). Written as DNA, the CDR3 is TGTGCCAGTAGTAGGTGGACAGGGTTGACCGGGGAGCTGTTTTTT. Protein sequence: CASSRWTGLTGELFF.

The CDR3 loop is CATSSRQGLGSPLHF. The CDR3, as DNA: TGTGCCACCAGCAGTAGACAGGGTTTGGGTTCACCCCTCCACTTT. This sequence joins TRBV15 and TRBJ1-6, with 7 bases fitting TRBD1. Germline assignment: CDR1 LNHNV and CDR2 YYDKDF (reference sequence). The J segment lost 9 bases and the V segment lost 3 bases, leaving 8 bases of the junction unmatched. The CDR3 covers 15 residues.

The chain employs TRBV11-2 and TRBJ2-2; TRBD1 matches at 7 bases. Trimming took 0 bases from V and 6 from J; bases not matched to a gene: 10. The CDR3 is 17 amino acids. The germline CDR1 and CDR2 sequences are SGHAT and FQNNGV. The CDR3 coding sequence is TGTGCCAGCAGCTTAGATATTCGGACAGGCGTCGCCGGGGAGCTGTTTTTT. Translated, it gives CASSLDIRTGVAGELFF.

The chain has TRBV6-4 and TRBJ2-3; the match to TRBD2 covers 12 bases. V lost 6 bases and J lost 9; bases outside the gene matches: 4. Germline V gives CDR1 MRHNA, CDR2 SNTAGT. The CDR3 contains 13 residues. The CDR3 spells CASRSTSGGTQYF. The CDR3 nucleotides are TGTGCCAGCAGATCGACTAGCGGGGGAACGCAGTATTTT.

V and J are TRBV14 and TRBJ2-7, with 8 bases matching TRBD1. Germline V gene sequence: CDR1 SGHDN, CDR2 FVKESK. V lost 6 bases and J lost 1; bases outside the gene matches: 5. The CDR3 consists of 14 residues. This chain's CDR3 is CASRRTGGSYEQYF. The CDR3 bases are TGTGCCAGCAGAAGAACAGGGGGGTCCTACGAGCAGTACTTC.